The sample holds a few counts of the clone carrying this T cell receptor beta chain. What it recognizes is unknown. Then a second PCR, running roughly 7 to 12 cycles, was carried out with a sample-barcoded 5' primer and a J-beta primer mix. Every molecule of cDNA carried a tag from a template-switch adaptor with 12 random nucleotides. CDR3-containing paired-end reads numbered at least 2.5 million in each sample. TCRdb reanalysed the 5' RACE reads using MiXCR and keeps one entry per CDR3 protein. The profile shows 550,000 to 700,000 distinct CDR3 sequences, 27% of them singletons. Germline CDR1 LNHDA, CDR2 SQIVND (reference sequence). With 5 bases removed from V and 5 bases from J, the gap between germline ends came to 15 bases. This CDR3 has 14 amino acids. The sample belongs to a study of blood T cells in healthy people across ages. Findings of the study overall: Conclusively comparing naive with antigen-experienced cells was impossible with unsorted PBMCs. Both naive CD4+ cell counts and diversity were greater in long-lived donors than in aged donors.

This TCR was recovered from a woman in her sixties or seventies in good health. The sequencing input was blood. The chain uses TRBV19 and TRBJ1-1; D might be TRBD1 (5 bases). CDR3 coding DNA: TGTGCCAGTAGTCCCCGGACACTCTGGACTGAAGCTTTCTTT. The encoded protein is CASSPRTLWTEAFF.